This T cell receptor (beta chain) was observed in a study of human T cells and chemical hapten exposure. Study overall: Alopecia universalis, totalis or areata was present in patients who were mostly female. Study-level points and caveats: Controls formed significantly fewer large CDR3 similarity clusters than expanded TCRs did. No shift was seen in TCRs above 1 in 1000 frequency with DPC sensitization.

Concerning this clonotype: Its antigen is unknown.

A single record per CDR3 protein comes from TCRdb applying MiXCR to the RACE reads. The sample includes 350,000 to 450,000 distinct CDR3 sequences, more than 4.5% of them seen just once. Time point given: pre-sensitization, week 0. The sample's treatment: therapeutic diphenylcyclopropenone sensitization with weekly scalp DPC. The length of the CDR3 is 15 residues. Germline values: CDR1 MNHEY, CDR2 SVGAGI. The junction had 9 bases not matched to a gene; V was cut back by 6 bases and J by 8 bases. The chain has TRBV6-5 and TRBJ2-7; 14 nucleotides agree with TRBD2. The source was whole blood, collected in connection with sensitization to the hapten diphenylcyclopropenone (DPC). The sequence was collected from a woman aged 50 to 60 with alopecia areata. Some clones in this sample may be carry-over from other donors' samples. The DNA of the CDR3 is TGTGCCAGCAGAACGGCGACTAGCGGGAGGGCCCAGCAGTACTTC. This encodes CASRTATSGRAQQYF.